Listed here are 7 T cell receptor beta chains from one sample, sequenced in a study of persistence of HIV-infected CD4 T cells. Sequencing used immunoSEQ version 4 in survey mode. The protocol was immunoSEQ multiplex PCR, while the TCRdb copy is restricted to in-frame clones and leaves out a portion. The table has fewer than 50,000 clones, approximately 90% seen once; the top ten hold around 2%. This nonspecific control used anti-CD3/anti-CD28 bead stimulation of CD4+ T cells. Sorting of responding CD4+ T cells relied on upregulated CD40 ligand together with CD69. Antigens for these TCRs are unknown. Source: CD4+ T cells sorted from PBMCs after roughly 20-hour stimulation, taken from a patient who received antiretroviral therapy. These receptors all stem from an adult man with HIV who was CMV-seropositive.

The rearrangement uses TRBV5-1 and TRBJ2-7, with a tentative D call TRBD2 (5 bases). Deletions cut 4 bases from V and 4 bases from J, with 12 bases between. Germline-derived CDR1 and CDR2 are SGHRS and YFSETQ. The CDR3 contains 13 residues. CDR3 loop: CASSPSGLYEQYF. In nucleotides, the CDR3 is TGCGCCAGCAGCCCCAGCGGACTGTACGAGCAGTACTTC.

The V gene is TRBV24-1, the J gene TRBJ2-5; D is perhaps TRBD1 or TRBD2 (6 bases each). Deletions cut 3 bases from V and 5 bases from J, with 18 bases between. The CDR3 runs 16 residues. Per the germline V gene, CDR1 is KGHDR and CDR2 is SFDVKD. CDR3 region: CATSDAQGGGDETQYF. The CDR3 DNA sequence: TGTGCCACCAGTGATGCACAGGGAGGAGGGGACGAGACCCAGTACTTC.

V and J are TRBV2 and TRBJ1-6; TRBD1 aligns across 11 bases. Germline CDR1 reads SNHLY; CDR2 reads FYNNEI. V lost 6 bases and J lost 7; bases outside the gene matches: 5. The CDR3 covers 15 residues. The DNA for the CDR3 is TGTGCCAGCAGGGGGGACAGGGGGTGGAATTCACCCCTCCACTTT. Its translation: CASRGDRGWNSPLHF.

The chain joins TRBV5-1 to TRBJ2-4; tentatively, D is TRBD2 (5 bases). V was clipped by 0 bases and J by 8 bases, with 15 bases between them. The CDR3 sequence is 15 residues long. The germline gives CDR1 SGHRS, CDR2 YFSETQ. The CDR3 region is CASSLVRGYADIQYF. As DNA, the CDR3 is TGCGCCAGCAGCTTGGTTCGGGGTTATGCGGACATTCAGTACTTC. Complete variable domain (other parts from reference TRBV5-1 and TRBJ2-4): KAGVTQTPRYLIKTRGQQVTLSCSPISGHRSVSWYQQTPGQGLQFLFEYFSETQRNKGNFPGRFSGRQFSNSRSEMNVSTLELGDSALYLCASSLVRGYADIQYFGAGTRLSVL.

This chain connects TRBV3-1 (or the pseudogene TRBV3-2) to TRBJ2-3, with 8 bases matching TRBD1. Looked up from germline, CDR1 is LGHDT and CDR2 is YNNKEL (reference sequence). The ends lost 3 bases at V and 3 bases at J; junction bases unmatched: 5. CDR3 length equals 15 residues. This CDR3 is CASSQQGARTDTQYF. The DNA for the CDR3 is TGTGCCAGCAGCCAGCAGGGGGCGCGAACAGATACGCAGTATTTT.

The chain links TRBV18 to TRBJ1-1; D is unresolved. Per germline, CDR1 KGHSH and CDR2 LQKENI. Trimming took off 0 bases at V and 0 bases at J, with 8 bases between the two ends. The CDR3 length is 15 residues. CDR3: CASSPPVQMNTEAFF. The CDR3 DNA reads TGTGCCAGCTCACCACCGGTTCAGATGAACACTGAAGCTTTCTTT.

The chain combines TRBV5-6 with TRBJ1-3; weak D call: TRBD1 (6 bases). The V gene lost 2 bases and the J gene lost 0 bases, with 9 bases spanning the gap. CDR3 length: 15 residues. Germline loops: CDR1 SGHDT, CDR2 YYEEEE. CDR3 DNA sequence: TGTGCCAGCAGCTTAGAGGACAGCTCTGGAAACACCATATATTTT. This encodes CASSLEDSSGNTIYF. The full variable domain, in which reference TRBV5-6 and TRBJ1-3 provide the parts outside the CDR3, is DAGVTQSPTHLIKTRGQQVTLRCSPKSGHDTVSWYQQALGQGPQFIFQYYEEEERQRGNFPDRFSGHQFPNYSSELNVNALLLGDSALYLCASSLEDSSGNTIYFGEGSWLTVV.